The sequence of this T cell receptor beta chain was determined in a study of T cell repertoires in cytomegalovirus infection. The overall study: CMV infection together with matching HLA type was indicated by public TCR beta signatures.

Concerning this clonotype: Its antigen is not known.

The V segment lost 6 bases and the J segment 7 bases; nucleotides outside the gene matches: 4. This CDR3 spans 14 amino acids. Each CDR3 protein gets one entry after TCRdb re-called the reads with MiXCR. The table has roughly 350,000 distinct CDR3 sequences, 34% seen once. This specimen was cultured PBMCs, taken from culture after CMV antigen stimulation. This sequence originates from a human donor in good health (CMV status not recorded). Some clones in this sample may be carry-over from other donors' samples. This rearrangement joins TRBV12-3 or TRBV12-4 to TRBJ1-4; 11 bases agree with TRBD1. The CDR3 sequence: CASRIGTGGEKLFF. The CDR3 DNA sequence: TGTGCCAGCAGAATAGGGACAGGGGGTGAAAAACTGTTTTTT.